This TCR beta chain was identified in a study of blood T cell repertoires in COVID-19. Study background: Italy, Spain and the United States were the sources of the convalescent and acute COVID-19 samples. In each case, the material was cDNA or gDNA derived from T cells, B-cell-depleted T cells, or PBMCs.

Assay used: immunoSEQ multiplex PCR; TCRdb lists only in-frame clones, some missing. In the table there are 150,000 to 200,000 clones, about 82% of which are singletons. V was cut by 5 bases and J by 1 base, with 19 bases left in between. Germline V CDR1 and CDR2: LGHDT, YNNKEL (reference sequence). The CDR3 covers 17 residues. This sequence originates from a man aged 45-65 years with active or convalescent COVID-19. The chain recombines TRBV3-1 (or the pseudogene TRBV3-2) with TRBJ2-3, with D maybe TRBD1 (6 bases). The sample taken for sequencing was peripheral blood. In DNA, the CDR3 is TGTGCCAGCAGCAAAGGAGCAGGGGCACGCTGCACAGATACGCAGTATTTT. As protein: CASSKGAGARCTDTQYF.